This T cell receptor beta chain was identified during a study of blood T cell repertoires in COVID-19 (dated by TCRdb to about 2020). Study-level background: Samples covering the acute and convalescent phases of COVID-19 were provided by collaborators in the United States, Italy and Spain. A de-identified subject ID, COVID-19 status, age in years and sex were almost always included in the sample metadata. The samples were drawn from the first 160 participants of the ongoing ImmuneRACE study and from 950 to 1,500 subjects provided by 6 global collaborators. The repertoires were released in a freely available public database intended as a resource for research on the immune response to SARS-CoV-2. The dataset comprised deeply sampled blood TCRbeta repertoires from subjects exposed to, actively infected with, or recovered from COVID-19. The prospective study material was composed of cDNA or gDNA derived from T cells, B-cell-depleted T cells, or PBMCs. Where available, HLA class I and class II types were obtained from metadata supplied by the sample provider rather than from assay-based typing.

The study at large found these results: The amount of clinical and demographic metadata varied by source and participant and was provided uncurated.

As concerns this clone: Its cognate antigen has yet to be identified. The record has no base qualities; no much larger clone is one base away.

In Seattle, one collaborating source enrolled patients while the infection was active and tracked those patients longitudinally over the course of disease. Collaborating institutions collected whole blood in K2EDTA tubes following their own protocols. Collaborator samples were shipped for TCRbeta analysis as frozen whole blood, isolated PBMCs, or DNA extracted from either sample type. TCRbeta CDR3 regions were amplified from genomic DNA by means of the immunoSEQ Assay, a bias-controlled multiplex PCR. The study's processing was this. The number of nucleated cells in each sample was estimated from the amplification of reference gene primers within the assay. Sequence reads were collapsed and filtered to measure the absolute abundance of every unique TCRbeta CDR3 rearrangement. For each sample, productive Simpson clonality was calculated by taking the square root of Simpson's diversity index across productive rearrangements. Drawn from immuneACCESS, this table holds only the in-frame rearrangements with V and J called that TCRdb kept. Clones are partly lost; checked studies trace under half to an unresolved V gene and leave the rest unexplained. That table supplies the V and J calls and clone size; D and trimming were determined from the DNA. Present in this sample are fewer than 50,000 clones, approximately 69% of which were seen just once. The top ten hold over 9.5% of the sample.

Taken from cysteine to phenylalanine, the CDR3 has 14 residues. Left in the record is the CDR3 DNA by itself, 42 bases read in frame from the first base. Trimming removed 3 bases from V and 1 base from J; the gene matches leave 0 bases unexplained. From a lookup of the germline V gene, CDR1 and CDR2 are KGHSH and LQKENI. Material: peripheral blood. The chain is made from TRBV18 and TRBJ1-5; 7 bases in the middle match TRBD1. The clonotype comes from a man in his 70s with COVID-19, enrolled during active disease. CDR3 region: CASSPGQSNQPQHF. The nucleotides are TGTGCCAGCTCACCGGGACAGAGCAATCAGCCCCAGCATTTT.